This is a list of T cell receptor beta chains from one sample in a study of T cell responses to AZD1222 COVID-19 vaccine. Libraries were prepared by immunoSEQ multiplex PCR; TCRdb keeps only in-frame clonotypes and omits some of them. The sample has about 150,000 clones; just over 90% are singletons. Here the sequenced sample was peripheral blood, taken on day 0 of AZD1222 vaccination. All receptors derive from an adult in good health. CDR3s include the opening cysteine and the closing phenylalanine or tryptophan. Each record gives: V gene, CDR3 length, clone size, J gene, CDR3 protein. Size is stated for part of the rows, as once, few or many counts, or as a class when the clone is expanded.

TRBV6-5	15	.	TRBJ1-4	CASSRGQGLDEKLFF
TRBV28	15	.	TRBJ1-5	CASSFDSYSNQPQHF
TRBV5-1	12	few	TRBJ2-7	CASRFDSGEQYF
TRBV6-1	14	.	TRBJ1-1	CASSERQGNTEAFF
TRBV6-5	13	.	TRBJ1-2	CASTGTPNYGYTF
TRBV19	14	.	TRBJ1-3	CASTPDRGRNTIYF
TRBV5-1	13	.	TRBJ1-1	CASSPPPGPQAFF
TRBV5-5	14	.	TRBJ1-1	CASSLAAVKTEAFF
TRBV14	15	.	TRBJ2-1	CASSQEQTIHNEQFF
TRBV6-5	11	.	TRBJ2-7	CASTQGYEQYF
TRBV5-1	15	.	TRBJ2-7	CASSLLGDGGYEQYF
TRBV28	15	.	TRBJ2-4	CASSLGETGANIQYF
TRBV9	14	.	TRBJ1-3	CASSVEGSGNTIYF
TRBV6-6	14	.	TRBJ1-1	CASSPGQGGTEAFF
TRBV12-2	16	.	TRBJ1-2	CASRLASGEVLYGYTF
TRBV7-8	18	few	TRBJ1-5	CASSLYGTGLDSNQPQHF
TRBV19	14	.	TRBJ1-2	CASSTPQGTYGYTF
TRBV6-5	14	few	TRBJ1-2	CASSSMDMNYGYTF
TRBV28	13	.	TRBJ1-3	CASTPSFGNTIYF
TRBV7-7	13	.	TRBJ2-1	CASSSLARDEQFF
TRBV5-5	17	.	TRBJ1-6	CASSEEGTGTYNSPLHF
TRBV19	13	.	TRBJ1-2	CASSSRPNNGYTF
TRBV19	14	.	TRBJ1-2	CASSSETGGYGYTF
TRBV19	14	.	TRBJ1-3	CASRGIARGNTIYF
TRBV20-1	10	.	TRBJ1-2	CSAGPVGYTF
TRBV7-2	16	.	TRBJ1-5	CASSLVWGAFNQPQHF
TRBV18	12	.	TRBJ2-5	CASSGQQETQYF
TRBV5-1	13	.	TRBJ1-5	CASSFTTNQPQHF
TRBV6-5	15	.	TRBJ1-1	CASRTTGSSNTEAFF
TRBV11-2	15	few	TRBJ1-2	CASSLVTGPNYGYTF
TRBV21-1	18	.	TRBJ1-2	CASSKDRIGQGTREGYTF
TRBV6-5	10	.	TRBJ1-1	CATFTSEAFF
TRBV10-3	17	.	TRBJ2-1	CAISESGGRVSYNEQFF
TRBV19	14	.	TRBJ1-2	CASSITGGAGGYTF
TRBV6-5	15	.	TRBJ2-5	CASSYSGGATETQYF
TRBV6-5	16	.	TRBJ1-2	CASSYSGGVFNYGYTF
TRBV11-3	13	.	TRBJ2-5	CASRGQGEKTQYF
TRBV18	20	.	TRBJ2-3	CASSLFGNLRIGVGTDTQYF
TRBV3-1/TRBV3-2	14	.	TRBJ2-3	CASSLLGGRDTQYF
TRBV20-1	11	.	TRBJ1-5	CSASMGQPQHF
TRBV7-2	11	once	TRBJ2-2	CASSLTGELFF
TRBV5-5	14	.	TRBJ1-4	CASSPQGSNEKLFF
TRBV7-2	16	.	TRBJ1-3	CASSPMGPRSGNTIYF
TRBV29-1	13	.	TRBJ2-5	CSVVSGVQETQYF
TRBV7-3	15	.	TRBJ2-1	CASSLRDGRDHEQFF
TRBV10-3	12	.	TRBJ1-4	CAISGTGEKLFF
TRBV11-3	14	.	TRBJ2-5	CASSWGGDQETQYF
TRBV11-2	12	.	.	CASSLDRPRLHF
TRBV6-5	11	.	TRBJ2-7	CASSYGWEQYF
TRBV6-6	13	.	TRBJ1-2	CASSTTGTEGYTF
TRBV10-2	13	.	TRBJ2-5	CASSEGLAGPEYF